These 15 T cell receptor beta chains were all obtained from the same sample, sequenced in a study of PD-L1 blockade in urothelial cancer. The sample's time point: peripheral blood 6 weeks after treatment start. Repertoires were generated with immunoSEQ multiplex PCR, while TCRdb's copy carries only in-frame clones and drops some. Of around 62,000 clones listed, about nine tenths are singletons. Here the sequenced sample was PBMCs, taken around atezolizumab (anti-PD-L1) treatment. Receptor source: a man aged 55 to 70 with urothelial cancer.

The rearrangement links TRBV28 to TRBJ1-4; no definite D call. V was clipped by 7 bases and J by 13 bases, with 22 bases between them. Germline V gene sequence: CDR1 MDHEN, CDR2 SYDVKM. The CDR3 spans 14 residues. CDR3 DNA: TGTGCCAGCAAGATTACCGGTGGATATCCGGGACTGTTTTTT. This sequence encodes CASKITGGYPGLFF.

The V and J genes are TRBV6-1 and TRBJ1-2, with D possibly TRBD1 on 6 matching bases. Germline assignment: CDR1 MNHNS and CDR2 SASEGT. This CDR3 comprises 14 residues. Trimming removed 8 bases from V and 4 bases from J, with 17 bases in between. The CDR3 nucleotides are TGTGCCAGCTCTGACAGGTCCTATAGCTATGGCTACACCTTC. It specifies CASSDRSYSYGYTF.

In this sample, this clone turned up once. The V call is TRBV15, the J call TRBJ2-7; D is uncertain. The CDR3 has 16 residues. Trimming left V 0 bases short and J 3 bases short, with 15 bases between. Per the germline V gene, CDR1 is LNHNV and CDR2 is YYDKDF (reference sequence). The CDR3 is CATSRDLLPVVYEQYF. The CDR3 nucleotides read TGTGCCACCAGCAGAGACCTCCTCCCGGTGGTCTACGAGCAGTACTTC.

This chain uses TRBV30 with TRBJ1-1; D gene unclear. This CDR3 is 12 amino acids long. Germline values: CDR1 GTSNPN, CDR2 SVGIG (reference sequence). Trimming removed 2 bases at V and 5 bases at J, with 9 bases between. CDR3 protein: CAWSLRGTEAFF. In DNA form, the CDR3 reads TGTGCCTGGAGTTTACGGGGAACTGAAGCTTTCTTT.

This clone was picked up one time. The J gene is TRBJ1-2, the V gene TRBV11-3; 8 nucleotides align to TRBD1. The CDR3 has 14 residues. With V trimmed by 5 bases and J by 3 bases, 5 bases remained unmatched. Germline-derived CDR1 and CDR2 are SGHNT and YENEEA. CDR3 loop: CASSPLTGDYGYTF. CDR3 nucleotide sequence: TGTGCCAGCAGCCCGTTGACAGGGGACTATGGCTACACCTTC.

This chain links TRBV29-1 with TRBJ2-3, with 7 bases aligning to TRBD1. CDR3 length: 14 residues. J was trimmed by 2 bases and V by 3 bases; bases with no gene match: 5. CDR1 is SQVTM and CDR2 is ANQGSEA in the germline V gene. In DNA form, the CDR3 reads TGCAGCGTTGACTTAGGGACAGCCACAGATACGCAGTATTTT. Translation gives CSVDLGTATDTQYF.

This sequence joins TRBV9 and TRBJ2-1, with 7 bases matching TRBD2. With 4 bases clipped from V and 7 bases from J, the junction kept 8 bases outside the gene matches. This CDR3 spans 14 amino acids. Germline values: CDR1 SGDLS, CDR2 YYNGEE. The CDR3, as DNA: TGTGCCAGCAGCCGGCGGGAGTTACTAAATGAGCAGTTCTTC. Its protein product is CASSRRELLNEQFF.

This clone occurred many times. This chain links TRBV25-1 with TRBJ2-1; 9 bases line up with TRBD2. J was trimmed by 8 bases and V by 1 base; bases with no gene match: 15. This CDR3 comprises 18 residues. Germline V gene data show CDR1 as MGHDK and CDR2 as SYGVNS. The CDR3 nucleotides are TGTGCCAGCAGTGAATCCGCAATCAGCGGGGGGCGGGGAGATGAGCAGTTCTTC. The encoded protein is CASSESAISGGRGDEQFF.

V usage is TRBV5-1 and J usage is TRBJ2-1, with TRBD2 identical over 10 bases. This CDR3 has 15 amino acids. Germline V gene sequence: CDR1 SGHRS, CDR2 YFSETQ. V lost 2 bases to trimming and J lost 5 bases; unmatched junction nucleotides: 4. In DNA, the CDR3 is TGCGCCAGCAGCTTCTCTAGCGGGAGCCACAATGAGCAGTTCTTC. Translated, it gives CASSFSSGSHNEQFF. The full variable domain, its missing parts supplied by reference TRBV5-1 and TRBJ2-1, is KAGVTQTPRYLIKTRGQQVTLSCSPISGHRSVSWYQQTPGQGLQFLFEYFSETQRNKGNFPGRFSGRQFSNSRSEMNVSTLELGDSALYLCASSFSSGSHNEQFFGPGTRLTVL.

The CDR3 sequence is CASSMQGSTEAFF. The CDR3, as DNA: TGTGCCAGCAGCATGCAGGGGAGCACTGAAGCTTTCTTT. The chain carries TRBV11-2 and TRBJ1-1, with D possibly matching TRBD1 (6 bases). V gave up 5 bases and J gave up 4 bases, with 11 bases separating them. Germline V gene lookup returns CDR1 SGHAT and CDR2 FQNNGV. CDR3 length equals 13 residues. Based on the CDR3 plus reference TRBV11-2 and TRBJ1-1, the full variable domain is EAGVAQSPRYKIIEKRQSVAFWCNPISGHATLYWYQQILGQGPKLLIQFQNNGVVDDSQLPKDRFSAERLKGVDSTLKIQPAKLEDSAVYLCASSMQGSTEAFFGQGTRLTVV.

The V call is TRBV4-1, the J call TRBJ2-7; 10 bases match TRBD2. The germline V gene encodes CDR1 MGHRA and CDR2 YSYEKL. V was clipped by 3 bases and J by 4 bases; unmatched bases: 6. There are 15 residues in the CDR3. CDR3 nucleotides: TGCGCCAGCAGCCAGCGCCTAGCGGGAGTTTACGAGCAGTACTTC. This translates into CASSQRLAGVYEQYF.

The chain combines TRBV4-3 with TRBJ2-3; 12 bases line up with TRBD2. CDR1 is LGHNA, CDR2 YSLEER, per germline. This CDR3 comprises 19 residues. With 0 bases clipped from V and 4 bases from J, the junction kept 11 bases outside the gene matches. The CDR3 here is CASSQDRPSGRAWPDTQYF. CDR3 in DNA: TGCGCCAGCAGCCAAGATCGGCCTAGCGGGAGGGCCTGGCCAGATACGCAGTATTTT.

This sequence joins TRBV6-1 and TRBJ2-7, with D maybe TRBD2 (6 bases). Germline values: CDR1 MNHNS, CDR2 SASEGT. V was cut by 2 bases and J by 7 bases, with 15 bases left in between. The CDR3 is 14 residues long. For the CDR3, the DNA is TGTGCCAGCAGTGAAATTCGGACTACGGGGGAGCAGTACTTC. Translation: CASSEIRTTGEQYF.

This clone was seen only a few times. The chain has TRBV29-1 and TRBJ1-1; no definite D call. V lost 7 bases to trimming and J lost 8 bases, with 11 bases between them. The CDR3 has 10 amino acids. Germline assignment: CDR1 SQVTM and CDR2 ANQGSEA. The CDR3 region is CSALGAEAFF. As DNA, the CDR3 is TGCAGCGCTCTGGGAGCCGAAGCTTTCTTT.

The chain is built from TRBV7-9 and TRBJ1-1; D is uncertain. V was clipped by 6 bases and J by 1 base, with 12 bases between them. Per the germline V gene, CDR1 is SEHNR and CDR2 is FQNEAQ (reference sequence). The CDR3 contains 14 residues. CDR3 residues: CASSTTVPNTEAFF. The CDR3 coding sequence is TGTGCCAGCAGTACCACAGTACCGAACACTGAAGCTTTCTTT.